The text below deals with one T cell receptor beta chain. Its antigen is unknown. This specimen belongs to a study of T cell responses to AZD1222 COVID-19 vaccine. Study-level findings and limits: Reportedly, nearly half of unique spike TCRs recognized epitopes outside B.1.351/B.1.1.7 mutations. White British ancestry dominated among donors, who included more females, and clonal diversity was possibly underestimated.

Germline V gene data show CDR1 as SGHDT and CDR2 as YYEEEE. The V and J ends lost 0 bases and 2 bases, in that order; junction bases with no gene match: 5. This CDR3 has 16 residues. Generated by immunoSEQ multiplex PCR, the TCRdb table keeps only in-frame clones and is missing some. Among about 86,000 clones listed, roughly 86% were seen once. The chain links TRBV5-6 to TRBJ2-1; 7 nucleotides match TRBD2. The sequence came from an adult who received the AZD1222 COVID-19 vaccine. The sample consisted of peripheral blood, taken 28 days after the second AZD1222 dose. In DNA, the CDR3 is TGTGCCAGCAGCTTGGATTGGGGGAGGGCCTACAATGAGCAGTTCTTC. It translates to CASSLDWGRAYNEQFF.